The present T cell receptor (beta chain) was sequenced within a study of CD8 T cell repertoires and HIV-1 epitope variants (dated by TCRdb to about 2020). Regarding the study in general: In separate culture wells, T cells were stimulated with each of twenty-five peptides that represented autologous and known Gag and Nef epitope variants. A CMV, EBV and flu peptide pool, the Ebola AY9 epitope as negative control, and a no-peptide well were included as control conditions. Three Gag epitope families and Nef HW9 and YT9 were included among the tested epitopes. Using the EasySep Human T Cell Enrichment Kit, T cells were enriched and then co-cultured with an equal number of autologous T cell-negative cells acting as antigen-presenting cells. The cultures were grown for ten to eleven days in IMDM with gentamicin, and half of the media was changed on days 3 and 7 with IL-2, IL-7 and IL-15 added. An aliquot of 1M T cells was saved as an uncultured baseline condition, separate from the roughly 80 T cell cultures. A total of some 84 T cell cultures were run, with each culture condition done in triplicate except for one peptide, which was done in duplicate. General findings and caveats noted by the study authors: The study identified eight to ten antigen-specific TCR beta clonotypes, over 5 of which appeared to be cross-reactive for autologous or known escape epitope variants. The assay identified only TCR beta chains and indicated proliferation in response to antigen, without indicating T cell function or cytokine profile. The Nef KF9 family was recognized by five clonotypes and the HW9 family by one, and no responses to the TAALDMSHF plasma variant were observed.

Concerning this clone itself: Its antigen is not yet known. The input lacks base qualities; no much larger clone sits a single base away.

Including the terminal cysteine and phenylalanine, the CDR3 comprises 16 residues. Only CDR3 DNA is held: 48 bases, read in frame from base 1. Taken from the germline V gene, the CDR1 and CDR2 loops are LGHNA and YNFKEQ. Trimming removed 4 bases from V and 8 bases from J, leaving 23 bases between the germline ends. The EasySep Human CD8+ T Cell Enrichment Kit was used on day 10 to isolate CD8+ T cells from every culture. Sequencing of TCR beta CDR3 regions was done on the immunoSEQ platform at survey depth. The QIAamp DNA micro kit was used to extract genomic DNA from every cultured and uncultured CD8+ T cell population. In the authors' own workflow: Samples with under 5,000 productive reads were excluded, and this exclusion removed about 6.5% of the roughly 80 HIV peptide-stimulated cultures. Sequences were trimmed to CDR3 by a MANAFEST web app, and nonproductive sequences, CDR3s under 5 amino acids, and sequences not starting with C or ending with F/W were removed. For a clonotype to count as antigen-specific, the clonotype had to expand relative to the no-peptide control in at least 2 of 3 replicates at FDR 0.01, and only within one epitope family. Specific clonotypes also needed at least fivefold higher frequency than in wells stimulated with peptides from other epitope families. TCRdb limited this immuneACCESS table to in-frame rearrangements with V and J called. A share of clones is missing; checked studies link under half to unresolved V genes, and the rest is unexplained. The V and J calls and clone size are taken from that table; D and trimming were inferred from the DNA. This sample holds thousands of clones; over 60% were observed only once. The ten biggest clones cover 35% to 45% of the sample.

This TCR came from a male donor with HIV. The chain is encoded by TRBV4-2 joined to TRBJ1-2, and TRBD1 may be the D gene, going by 5 matching bases. The sample taken for sequencing was cultured CD8+ T cells derived from PBMCs. The DNA sequence is given as TGTGCCAGCAGCCGGGAAGGGGCAGCAACCCAAGAAGGCTACACCTTC. This gives the protein CASSREGAATQEGYTF.